The entry that follows covers one T cell receptor beta chain sequence. The PCR made use of 60 Vbeta and 13 Jbeta primers. The assay was immunoSEQ multiplex PCR, and TCRdb's table has in-frame clones only and misses some. The sample has 80,000 to 100,000 clones. The sample is drawn from a study of cytomegalovirus exposure and HLA in healthy donors. The length of the CDR3 is 15 residues. Germline V CDR1 and CDR2: SEHNR, FQNEAQ (reference sequence). The ends lost 5 bases at V and 3 bases at J; junction bases unmatched: 7. This clonotype was obtained from a man aged 50-59 years in good health and CMV-seronegative. The chain is built from TRBV7-9 and TRBJ1-5; 7 bases match TRBD1. Material: PBMCs. DNA of the CDR3: TGTGCCAGCAGCCCCGCCGGGACAGTCAATCAGCCCCAGCATTTT. This codes for CASSPAGTVNQPQHF.